The 17 T cell receptor beta chains given below trace back to one sample, sequenced in a study of cytomegalovirus exposure and HLA in healthy donors. Both 60 Vbeta primers and 13 Jbeta primers went into the PCR. Method: immunoSEQ multiplex PCR; TCRdb's copy keeps in-frame clones and lacks some. Found here are roughly 180,000 clones, approximately 83% of them singletons; the top ten hold approximately 1.3%. Sequencing was performed on PBMCs. These receptors were obtained from a boy between 2 and 10 years old in good health and CMV-seronegative.

CDR3 loop: CASSQDNRSEKLFF. For the CDR3, the DNA is TGTGCCAGCAGCCAAGACAACAGGAGCGAAAAACTGTTTTTT. The chain is built from TRBV4-2 and TRBJ1-4, with D possibly TRBD1 on 5 matching bases. This CDR3 comprises 14 residues. CDR1 is LGHNA and CDR2 is YNFKEQ in the germline V gene. Trimming shortened V by 0 bases and J by 8 bases, and 10 bases separated the two germline ends.

This chain connects TRBV6-5 to TRBJ2-1; D possibly corresponds to TRBD2 (7 bases). Per germline, CDR1 MNHEY and CDR2 SVGAGI. The CDR3 consists of 13 residues. Trimming took off 7 bases at V and 6 bases at J, with 13 bases between the two ends. The CDR3 DNA sequence: TGTGCCAGCACAAGGGGGGAGGGCAATGAGCAGTTCTTC. Its translation is CASTRGEGNEQFF.

On this clone: The sample holds other DNA sequences that translate to the same CDR3. CDR3 bases: TGCGCCAGCAGCGCTGTAGGGGGTCGTGAAAAACTGTTTTTT. Translating it yields CASSAVGGREKLFF. The chain has TRBV5-1 and TRBJ1-4; tentatively, D is TRBD1 (6 bases). Per the germline V gene, CDR1 is SGHRS and CDR2 is YFSETQ. The CDR3 spans 14 residues. V was pared by 4 bases and J by 7 bases, with 14 bases between.

The chain combines TRBV4-2 with TRBJ2-3; perhaps TRBD2 as D (5 bases). Germline V lookup: CDR1 LGHNA, CDR2 YNFKEQ. The CDR3 runs 16 residues. Trimming removed 1 base at V and 0 bases at J, with 11 bases between. The CDR3, as DNA: TGTGCCAGCAGCCAAGTAGGGCTAGCTAGCACAGATACGCAGTATTTT. Its protein product is CASSQVGLASTDTQYF.

The V and J genes are TRBV7-9 and TRBJ1-3, with TRBD1 matching over 8 bases. The CDR3 runs to 14 residues. V shed 2 bases and J 16 bases; nucleotides not matched to a gene: 13. CDR1 is SEHNR, CDR2 FQNEAQ, per germline (reference sequence). The CDR3 DNA is TGTGCCAGCAGCTTAACGAATACAGGGGGAAGGTTGTATTTT. It specifies CASSLTNTGGRLYF.

The chain combines TRBV30 with TRBJ2-2, with 7 bases lining up with TRBD2. CDR1 and CDR2 from the germline V gene are GTSNPN and SVGIG (reference sequence). V shed 0 bases and J 1 base; nucleotides not matched to a gene: 2. The CDR3 consists of 15 residues. CDR3 sequence reads: CAWSVGGRNTGELFF. As DNA, the CDR3 is TGTGCCTGGAGTGTTGGCGGGAGGAACACCGGGGAGCTGTTTTTT.

V is TRBV2 and J is TRBJ1-4; 9 bases agree with TRBD1. In germline, CDR1 is SNHLY, CDR2 FYNNEI. With V trimmed by 6 bases and J by 8 bases, 4 bases remained unmatched. The CDR3 length is 13 residues. The CDR3 loop is CASRGQGTEKLFF. Written as DNA, the CDR3 is TGTGCCAGCAGAGGACAGGGGACGGAAAAACTGTTTTTT.

This rearrangement joins TRBV18 to TRBJ2-7; 7 bases are shared with TRBD2. V lost 6 bases to trimming and J lost 2 bases; unmatched junction nucleotides: 10. The CDR3 is 15 amino acids. Germline assignment: CDR1 KGHSH and CDR2 LQKENI. CDR3 sequence: CASSHSSGGTYEQYF. The CDR3 nucleotides are TGTGCCAGCTCGCATTCTAGCGGAGGGACCTACGAGCAGTACTTC. Variable domain in full (rest from reference TRBV18 and TRBJ2-7): NAGVMQNPRHLVRRRGQEARLRCSPMKGHSHVYWYRQLPEEGLKFMVYLQKENIIDESGMPKERFSAEFPKEGPSILRIQQVVRGDSAAYFCASSHSSGGTYEQYFGPGTRLTVT.

This clone was seen only once. V gene TRBV21-1 combines with J gene TRBJ1-5; the table's D gene call, TRBD1, was not cross checked with the DNA. TRBV21-1 is classified as a pseudogene. CDR3 length: 13 amino acids. The CDR3 region has the DNA TGTGCCAGATTGGACAGATTCAATCAGCCCCAGCATTTT. Translated, it gives CARLDRFNQPQHF.

The chain combines TRBV10-3 with TRBJ2-1; D is undetermined. The ends were cut back, 0 bases at V and 0 bases at J, with 9 bases in the middle. The germline V gene encodes CDR1 ENHRY and CDR2 SYGVKD. This CDR3 comprises 16 residues. CDR3 bases: TGTGCCATCAGTGAGTCCGTGGTTAGCTCCTACAATGAGCAGTTCTTC. Translating gives CAISESVVSSYNEQFF.

The rearrangement joins TRBV15 to TRBJ1-1; D remains unclear. From germline, CDR1 is LNHNV and CDR2 YYDKDF (reference sequence). The CDR3 totals 18 residues. Deletions cut 1 base from V and 1 base from J, with 19 bases between. The CDR3 DNA reads as TGTGCCACCAGCAGAGGGCGGGTGGGAACCTTAGGGAACACTGAAGCTTTCTTT. Amino acid sequence: CATSRGRVGTLGNTEAFF.

This chain connects TRBV23-1 to TRBJ1-2; no clear D. TRBV23-1 is identified as an open reading frame with a role that is uncertain. V dropped 3 bases and J dropped 6 bases, with 14 bases sitting between them. The CDR3 has 14 residues. CDR3 sequence: CASSQGGQSDGYTF. The CDR3 DNA is TGCGCCAGCAGTCAGGGCGGGCAGTCGGATGGCTACACCTTC.

This clone has just one count. The V gene is TRBV2, the J gene TRBJ1-2; D possibly corresponds to TRBD1 (6 bases). The CDR3 extends over 12 amino acids. V lost 8 bases and J lost 10, with 17 bases in between. CDR1 SNHLY and CDR2 FYNNEI come from the germline V gene. CDR3 sequence reads: CASGPGGEVYTF. The CDR3, as DNA: TGTGCCAGCGGACCTGGGGGCGAGGTCTACACCTTC.

This clone was observed once. The chain carries TRBV30 and TRBJ2-3, with 10 bases fitting TRBD2. There are 15 residues in the CDR3. Germline CDR1 reads GTSNPN; CDR2 reads SVGIG (reference sequence). The junction had 3 bases not matched to a gene; V was cut back by 2 bases and J by 1 base. The CDR3 here is CAWSSGGAGTDTQYF. The CDR3 bases are TGTGCCTGGAGTAGCGGGGGGGCCGGCACAGATACGCAGTATTTT.

The V call is TRBV19, the J call TRBJ2-7; D perhaps matches TRBD1 (7 bases). This CDR3 comprises 13 residues. V dropped 10 bases and J dropped 1 base, with 14 bases sitting between them. Germline loops: CDR1 LNHDA, CDR2 SQIVND (reference sequence). The CDR3 is CATQGGQSYEQYF. The DNA of the CDR3 is TGTGCCACCCAGGGGGGACAGTCCTACGAGCAGTACTTC.

The chain employs TRBV27 and TRBJ2-3; D may be TRBD1 (6 bases). Trimming took off 8 bases at V and 4 bases at J, with 19 bases between the two ends. CDR3 length: 15 residues. Looked up from germline, CDR1 is MNHEY and CDR2 is SMNVEV (reference sequence). The CDR3 DNA follows: TGTGCCAGCCGCCGAAGTCAGGGGATGGCAGATACGCAGTATTTT. As protein: CASRRSQGMADTQYF.

The chain links TRBV29-1 to TRBJ2-5; D is undetermined. V lost 4 bases and J lost 0, with 6 bases in between. This CDR3 comprises 12 residues. Per germline, CDR1 SQVTM and CDR2 ANQGSEA. The CDR3 here is CSVGQNQETQYF. DNA for the CDR3: TGCAGCGTTGGGCAAAACCAAGAGACCCAGTACTTC.